The clone carrying this T cell receptor (beta chain) has more than one count but fewer than ten. The antigen remains unidentified. This sample stems from a study of Graves' ophthalmopathy and Graves' hyperthyroidism. Study results and limitations: Most thyroid clonotypes expanded beyond 0.001 frequency were also found in blood. Sensitivity reached 87.88% and specificity 81.08% for a 13-signature model separating ophthalmopathy from stable hyperthyroidism.

The ends lost 11 bases at V and 3 bases at J; junction bases unmatched: 6. There are 13 residues in the CDR3. From germline, CDR1 is SNHLY and CDR2 FYNNEI. RNA transcripts were the template, and TCR beta CDR3 regions were amplified from them. Second-round multiplex PCR followed a first-round RT-PCR using HTBI primers. From the multiplex PCR reads, TCRdb called clonotypes with MiXCR, one entry per CDR3 protein. Here the sample spans around 1,200,000 distinct CDR3 sequences, 35% to 40% being singletons. Each diagnosis was determined on the basis of clinical symptoms, serum thyroxine, TRAb, thyroid ultrasound and orbital computed tomography.

The sequencing input was peripheral blood or thyroid tissue (not recorded which). This receptor was identified in an adult man with Graves' hyperthyroidism. The V call is TRBV2, the J call TRBJ1-1; TRBD1 matches at 10 bases. In DNA form, the CDR3 reads TGTGCCGGGGGACAGGGGAGTGACACTGAAGCTTTCTTT. Translated, it gives CAGGQGSDTEAFF.